This is a list of T cell receptor beta chains from one sample in a study of Tregs in tolerant kidney transplant recipients. TCRdb keeps only in-frame clones here, not all; method: immunoSEQ multiplex PCR. The sample shows over 60,000 clones, roughly 98% of them seen only once. The sample in question was CD4+ T cells from blood, obtained before the transplant. The source of these receptors is a human donor who received a combined kidney and bone marrow transplant. CDR3s include the opening cysteine and the closing phenylalanine or tryptophan. Each record gives: clone size, J gene, V gene, D gene, CDR3 protein, CDR3 DNA. The D gene is left open where the match is weak. Not all rows give a size; the values are once, few, many and, for expanded clones, a class.

once	TRBJ2-1	TRBV18	-	CASSRSVAGANEQFF	TGTGCCAGCTCACGATCGGTGGCAGGGGCCAATGAGCAGTTCTTC
-	TRBJ2-7	TRBV5-1	TRBD1	CASSLEGAGMEQYF	TGCGCCAGCAGCTTGGAGGGGGCCGGAATGGAGCAGTACTTC
-	TRBJ1-3	TRBV7-6	-	CASSPDTYSGNTIYF	TGTGCCAGCAGCCCCGACACGTACTCTGGAAACACCATATATTTT
-	TRBJ1-1	TRBV18	TRBD1	CASSPATGGTEAFF	TGTGCCAGCTCACCCGCGACAGGGGGCACTGAAGCTTTCTTT
-	TRBJ1-4	TRBV27	-	CASSRNEKLFF	TGTGCCAGCAGTCGGAATGAAAAACTGTTTTTT
-	TRBJ1-1	TRBV5-1	-	CASSLDRVNTEAFF	TGCGCCAGCAGCTTGGACAGGGTAAACACTGAAGCTTTCTTT
-	TRBJ2-1	TRBV19	TRBD2	CASSTHTSGSHEFF	TGTGCCAGTAGTACACACACTAGCGGGAGTCATGAGTTCTTC
-	TRBJ1-5	TRBV4-3	TRBD1	CASSQDWGQGYQPQHF	TGCGCCAGCAGCCAAGATTGGGGACAGGGTTATCAGCCCCAGCATTTT
-	TRBJ1-1	TRBV5-1	TRBD1	CASSRGTGSSEAFF	TGCGCCAGCAGTCGCGGGACAGGGTCTTCAGAAGCTTTCTTT
-	TRBJ2-2	TRBV6-6	TRBD1	CASSSVGQGYTGELFF	TGTGCCAGCAGTTCGGTGGGACAGGGGTACACCGGGGAGCTGTTTTTT
once	TRBJ2-3	TRBV7-2	TRBD2	CASSLVGTSGGADTQYF	TGTGCCAGCAGCTTAGTAGGGACTAGCGGGGGAGCAGATACGCAGTATTTT
-	TRBJ2-7	TRBV7-8	-	CASSQISYEQYF	TGTGCCAGCAGTCAGATCTCCTACGAGCAGTACTTC
-	TRBJ2-5	TRBV11-3	TRBD1	CASSPRGETQYF	TGTGCCAGCAGCCCCAGGGGGGAGACCCAGTACTTC
-	TRBJ1-5	TRBV28	TRBD1	CASSSPGQGRKPQHF	TGTGCCAGCAGCTCTCCGGGACAGGGGCGCAAGCCCCAGCATTTT
-	TRBJ2-3	TRBV7-9	-	CASSPAPWADTQYF	TGTGCCAGCAGCCCAGCGCCTTGGGCAGATACGCAGTATTTT
-	TRBJ2-5	TRBV7-3	TRBD2	CASSRRGREETQYF	TGTGCCAGCAGCCGGCGGGGGAGGGAAGAGACCCAGTACTTC
-	TRBJ2-7	TRBV25-1	-	CASSAGYEQYF	TGTGCCAGCAGTGCAGGCTACGAGCAGTACTTC
-	TRBJ1-1	TRBV11-1	-	CASSPDRVQNTEAFF	TGTGCCAGCAGCCCGGACAGAGTACAGAACACTGAAGCTTTCTTT
-	TRBJ2-2	TRBV5-1	TRBD2	CASSSPTSGSLAGELFF	TGCGCCAGCAGCTCCCCAACTAGCGGGAGTTTAGCCGGGGAGCTGTTTTTT
-	TRBJ1-2	TRBV4-3	TRBD1	CASSQGQGPGYTF	TGCGCCAGCAGCCAAGGACAGGGACCTGGCTACACCTTC
-	TRBJ2-5	TRBV21-1	-	CASSPTPVGLETQYF	TGTGCCAGCAGCCCCACCCCCGTCGGTTTGGAGACCCAGTACTTC
-	TRBJ2-3	TRBV6-4	-	CASSDSAGPGGPDTQYF	TGTGCCAGCAGTGACTCGGCTGGACCAGGAGGGCCAGATACGCAGTATTTT
-	TRBJ2-1	TRBV7-2	-	CASITSPGEQFF	TGTGCCAGCATCACTAGCCCCGGTGAGCAGTTCTTC
-	TRBJ2-3	TRBV11-3	-	CASSLRSRSTDTQYF	TGTGCCAGCAGCTTACGGTCGAGAAGCACAGATACGCAGTATTTT
-	TRBJ2-5	TRBV5-1	-	CASSFTGQETQYF	TGCGCCAGCAGCTTCACAGGACAAGAGACCCAGTACTTC
-	TRBJ1-4	TRBV7-9	TRBD1	CASSLRQGAATNEKLFF	TGTGCCAGCAGCTTACGTCAGGGGGCTGCAACTAATGAAAAACTGTTTTTT
-	TRBJ2-3	TRBV19	TRBD2	CASSIFPSGSGATDTQYF	TGTGCCAGTAGTATCTTCCCTAGCGGGAGCGGGGCAACAGATACGCAGTATTTT
-	TRBJ1-5	TRBV7-9	-	CASSLAGRGSPNQPQHF	TGTGCCAGCAGCTTAGCGGGGCGGGGGTCCCCCAATCAGCCCCAGCATTTT
-	TRBJ1-5	TRBV4-1	-	CASSPGYPAQPQHF	TGCGCCAGCAGCCCAGGGTATCCGGCTCAGCCCCAGCATTTT
-	TRBJ2-7	TRBV10-3	TRBD1	CAITRQGAAYEQYF	TGTGCCATCACTCGACAGGGGGCGGCCTACGAGCAGTACTTC
-	TRBJ2-7	TRBV14	-	CASSQDRSYEQYF	TGTGCCAGCAGCCAAGATCGGAGCTACGAGCAGTACTTC
-	TRBJ2-1	TRBV30	TRBD2	CAWEGTSGQRWQFF	TGTGCCTGGGAGGGGACTAGCGGGCAGCGGTGGCAGTTCTTC
-	TRBJ2-7	TRBV7-9	TRBD2	CASSLAGGRNEQYF	TGTGCCAGCAGCTTAGCGGGGGGGAGGAACGAGCAGTACTTC
-	TRBJ1-2	TRBV30	-	CAWSVNPIIQNGYTF	TGTGCCTGGAGTGTAAACCCCATTATTCAGAATGGCTACACCTTC
-	TRBJ2-4	TRBV6-4	TRBD1	CATSTDRGRGNIQYF	TGTGCCACAAGTACTGACAGGGGGCGCGGGAACATTCAGTACTTC
-	TRBJ1-1	TRBV7-3	-	CASSVRGGTEAFF	TGTGCCAGCAGCGTAAGGGGGGGCACTGAAGCTTTCTTT
-	TRBJ2-7	TRBV29-1	TRBD1	CSVVLDRVYEQYF	TGCAGCGTTGTCCTGGACAGGGTATACGAGCAGTACTTC
-	TRBJ2-5	TRBV10-3	-	CAISDRTGSETQYF	TGTGCCATCAGTGACCGAACAGGGAGCGAGACCCAGTACTTC
once	TRBJ1-3	TRBV6-5	TRBD1	CASSYSWTGRNTIYF	TGTGCCAGCAGTTACTCGTGGACAGGAAGAAACACCATATATTTT
-	TRBJ1-5	TRBV11-2	-	CASSPDSSSQPQHF	TGTGCCAGCAGCCCTGACAGTTCCAGTCAGCCCCAGCATTTT
-	TRBJ2-5	TRBV10-3	TRBD2	CAISESSGRQETQYF	TGTGCCATCAGTGAGTCGAGCGGGAGACAAGAGACCCAGTACTTC
-	TRBJ2-1	TRBV6-5	-	CASSVQGDEQFF	TGTGCCAGCAGTGTCCAAGGGGATGAGCAGTTCTTC
once	TRBJ1-1	TRBV4-2	TRBD1	CASSRPTGDFTEAFF	TGTGCCAGCAGCCGCCCGACAGGGGACTTCACTGAAGCTTTCTTT
-	TRBJ2-7	TRBV5-1	TRBD2	CASSETSVTYEQYF	TGCGCCAGCAGCGAGACTAGCGTGACCTACGAGCAGTACTTC
-	TRBJ1-4	TRBV18	-	CASSLEGATNEKLFF	TGTGCCAGCTCATTGGAGGGTGCAACTAATGAAAAACTGTTTTTT
-	TRBJ2-1	TRBV5-1	-	CASSLGPQGRNEQFF	TGCGCCAGCAGCTTGGGCCCACAGGGCCGGAATGAGCAGTTCTTC
-	TRBJ2-6	TRBV28	TRBD2	CASMPLGRASGSGGRMRANVLTF	TGTGCCAGCATGCCCCTCGGAAGGGCAAGTGGTAGCGGGGGGCGGATGAGGGCCAACGTCCTGACTTTC
once	TRBJ2-1	TRBV18	TRBD2	CASSPRPASGGTRNEQFF	TGTGCCAGCTCACCACGCCCGGCTAGCGGGGGAACTCGCAATGAGCAGTTCTTC
-	TRBJ1-5	TRBV30	-	CAWSGGGGQPQHF	TGTGCCTGGAGTGGAGGCGGTGGCCAGCCCCAGCATTTT
-	TRBJ2-3	TRBV7-7	TRBD2	CASSARLAGGWDTQYF	TGTGCCAGCAGCGCCAGACTAGCGGGGGGTTGGGATACGCAGTATTTT
-	TRBJ1-1	TRBV30	-	CAWSVRQPGAEAFF	TGTGCCTGGAGTGTACGACAGCCGGGGGCTGAAGCTTTCTTT